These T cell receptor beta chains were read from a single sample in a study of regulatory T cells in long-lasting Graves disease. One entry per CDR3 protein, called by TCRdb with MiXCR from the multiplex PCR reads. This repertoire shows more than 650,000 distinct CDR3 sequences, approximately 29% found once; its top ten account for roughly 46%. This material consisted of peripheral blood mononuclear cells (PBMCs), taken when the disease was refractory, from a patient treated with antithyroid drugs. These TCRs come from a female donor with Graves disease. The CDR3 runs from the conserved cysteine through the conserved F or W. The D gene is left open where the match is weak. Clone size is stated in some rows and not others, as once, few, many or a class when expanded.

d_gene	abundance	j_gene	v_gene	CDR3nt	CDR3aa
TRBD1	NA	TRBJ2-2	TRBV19	TGTGCCAGTAGTATTCCTCTATTCCGGACAGGCACCGGGGAGCTGTTTTTT	CASSIPLFRTGTGELFF
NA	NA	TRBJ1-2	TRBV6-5	TGTGCCAGCAGTTACCTCGGGGAAAGGACCTATGGCTACACCTTC	CASSYLGERTYGYTF
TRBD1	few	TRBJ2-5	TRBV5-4	TGTGCCAGCAGCCAGCCAGACAGGGTTGGAGAGACCCAGTACTTC	CASSQPDRVGETQYF
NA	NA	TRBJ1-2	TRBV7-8	TGTGCCAGCAGCCACAGCCGGACGGGGAAAAACTATGGCTACACCTTC	CASSHSRTGKNYGYTF
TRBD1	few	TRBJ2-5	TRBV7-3	TGTGCCAGCAGCTTAACCGGGACAGGGGTCTCCAGAGAGACCCAGTACTTC	CASSLTGTGVSRETQYF
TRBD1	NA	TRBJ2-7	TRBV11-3	TGTGCCAGCAGCCTGCGGACAGGGACGGGGGCCTACGAGCAGTACTTC	CASSLRTGTGAYEQYF
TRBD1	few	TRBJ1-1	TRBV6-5	TGTGCCAGCAGTTACTTGGACAGGGGGAACACTGAAGCTTTCTTT	CASSYLDRGNTEAFF
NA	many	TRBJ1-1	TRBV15	TGTGCCACCAGCAGAGATCTAATGAACACTGAAGCTTTCTTT	CATSRDLMNTEAFF
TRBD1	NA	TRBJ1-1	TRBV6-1	TGTGCCAGCAGCAGACAGGGCGGCACTGAAGTTTTCTTT	CASSRQGGTEVFF
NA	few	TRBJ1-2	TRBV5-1	TGCGCCAGCAGCTTACGAGAGGGGGGTAATAAGGATGGCTACACCTTC	CASSLREGGNKDGYTF
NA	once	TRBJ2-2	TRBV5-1	TGCGCCAGCAGCTTTCGCCCAGCCACTACCGGGGAGCTGTTTTTT	CASSFRPATTGELFF
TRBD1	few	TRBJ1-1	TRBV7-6	TGTGCCAGCAGCACCCGGACAGGGAGTAACACTGAAGCTTTCTTT	CASSTRTGSNTEAFF
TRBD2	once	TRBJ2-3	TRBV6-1	TGTGCCAGCAGTGAAAGTCTAGCGGGAGCGAAGAGGGATACGCAGTATTTT	CASSESLAGAKRDTQYF
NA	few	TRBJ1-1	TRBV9	TGTGCCAGCAGCGTAGCGGGGCACACTGAAGCTTTCTTT	CASSVAGHTEAFF
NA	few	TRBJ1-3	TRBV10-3	TGTGCCATCAGTGACATCTCTGGAAACACCATATATTTT	CAISDISGNTIYF
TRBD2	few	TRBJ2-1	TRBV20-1	TGCAGTGCTAGAGGAGGGAGGGGCCCCGAAAACTACAATGAGCAGTTCTTC	CSARGGRGPENYNEQFF
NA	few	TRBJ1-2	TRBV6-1	TGTGCCAGCAGTGAAGCGGGCTTTCTGGGACGGAACTATGGCTACACCTTC	CASSEAGFLGRNYGYTF
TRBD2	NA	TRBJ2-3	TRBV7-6	TGTGCCAGCAGCTTAGTCGTAGCGGGAGTGCTTACAGATACGCAGTATTTT	CASSLVVAGVLTDTQYF
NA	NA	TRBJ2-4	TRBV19	TGTGCCAGTTCCAGCGGGCCCAACGACATTCAGTACTTC	CASSSGPNDIQYF
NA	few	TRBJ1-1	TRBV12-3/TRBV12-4	TGTGCCAGCAGTTTAATCATTAGAGGGGCCAGGGGGAACACTGAAGCTTTCTTT	CASSLIIRGARGNTEAFF
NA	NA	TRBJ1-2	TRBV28	TGTGCCAGCAGCCGAACAACCGGGACGGCAGTCTATGGCTACACCTTC	CASSRTTGTAVYGYTF
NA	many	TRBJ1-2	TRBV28	TGTGCCAGCAATTATGGCTATCCCTATGGCTACACCTTC	CASNYGYPYGYTF
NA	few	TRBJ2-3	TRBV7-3	TGTGCCAGCGGAGGCGGGGGCACAGATACGCAGTATTTT	CASGGGGTDTQYF
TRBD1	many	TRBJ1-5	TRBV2	TGTGCCAGCAGTCGTGGGACAGGGGGCTATCAGCCCCAGCATTTT	CASSRGTGGYQPQHF
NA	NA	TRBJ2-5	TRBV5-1	TGCGCCAGCAGGGTAACGTACCAAGAGACCCAGTACTTC	CASRVTYQETQYF
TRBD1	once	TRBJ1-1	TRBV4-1	TGCGCCAGCAGCCAAGAGTACCAGGGGGCGCGAGCTTTCTTT	CASSQEYQGARAFF
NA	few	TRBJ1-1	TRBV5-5	TGTGCCAGCAGAAATCGGCGGAACACTGAAGCTTTCTTT	CASRNRRNTEAFF
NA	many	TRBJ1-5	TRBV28	TGTGCCAGCAGTTGGGACAGCAATCAGCCCCAGCATTTT	CASSWDSNQPQHF
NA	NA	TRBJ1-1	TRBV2	TGTGCCAGCAGTGTTACCCCTGTTTTAGGTGGGGGGAGCCTAATGAACATTGAAGCTTTCTTT	CASSVTPVLGGGSLMNIEAFF
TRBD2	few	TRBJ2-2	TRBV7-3	TGTGCCAGCAGCCTTAACCCGGGACTAGCGGGAAGATCGAACACCGGGGAGCTGTTTTTT	CASSLNPGLAGRSNTGELFF
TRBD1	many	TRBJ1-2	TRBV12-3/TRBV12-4	TGTGCCAGCAGCTTCAGGACAGGGCTTGGCTACACCTTC	CASSFRTGLGYTF
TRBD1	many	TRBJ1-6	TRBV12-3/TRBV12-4	TGTGCCAGCAGTCTGACGACAGGGATGAATTCACCCCTCCACTTT	CASSLTTGMNSPLHF
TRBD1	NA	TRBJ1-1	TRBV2	TGTGCCAGCAGTACGCGACAGGGGAGCCGCGAAGCTTTCTTT	CASSTRQGSREAFF
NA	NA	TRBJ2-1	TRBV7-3	TGTGCCAGCAGCTTAGGAGGGGGTTACAATGAGCAGTTCTTC	CASSLGGGYNEQFF
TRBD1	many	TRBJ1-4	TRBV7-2	TGTGCCAGCAGCTTGGGGGGACAGGGGAATGAAAAACTGTTTTTT	CASSLGGQGNEKLFF
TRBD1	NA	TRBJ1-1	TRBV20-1	TGCAGTTCCAATGCGCAGGGGGACACTGAAGCTTTCTTT	CSSNAQGDTEAFF
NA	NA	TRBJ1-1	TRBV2	TGTGCCAGCAGTGAAGCGCTTCCCAGGAAGAACACTGAAGCTTTCTTT	CASSEALPRKNTEAFF
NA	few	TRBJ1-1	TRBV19	TGTGCCAGTAGTATAGATCCAGGGGTATGGACTGAAGCTTTCTTT	CASSIDPGVWTEAFF
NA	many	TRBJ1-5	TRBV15	TGTGCCACCAGCAGAGATTTGGGCGGCAATCAGCCCCAGCATTTT	CATSRDLGGNQPQHF
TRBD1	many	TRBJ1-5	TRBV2	TGTGCCAGCAGGCCCGACAGGGACCAGCCCCAGCATTTT	CASRPDRDQPQHF
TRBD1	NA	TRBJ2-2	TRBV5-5	TGTGCCAGCAGCCGACCAGGGGGAGACACCGGGGAGCTGTTTTTT	CASSRPGGDTGELFF
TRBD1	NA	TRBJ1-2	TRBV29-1	TGCAGCGTTCTACCCTCGACAGGGACCAACTATGGCTACACCTTC	CSVLPSTGTNYGYTF
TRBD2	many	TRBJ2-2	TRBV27	TGTGCCAGCAGTGAGGTAGCGGGAGCCGGGGAGCTGTTTTTT	CASSEVAGAGELFF
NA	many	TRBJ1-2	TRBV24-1	TGTGCCACCAGTGACGAGGGTAACTATGGCTACACCTTC	CATSDEGNYGYTF
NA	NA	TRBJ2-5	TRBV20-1	TGCAGTGCCCGCGGACGGCCAGGGAACCCGCCAGAGACCCAGTACTTC	CSARGRPGNPPETQYF
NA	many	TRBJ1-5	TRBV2	TGTGCCAGCAGCATAGACAGGAATAGCAATCAGCCCCAGCATTTT	CASSIDRNSNQPQHF
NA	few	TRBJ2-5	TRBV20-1	TGCAGTGCTAGAGATTTGTGGCGTGGCGAGGAGACCCAGTACTTC	CSARDLWRGEETQYF
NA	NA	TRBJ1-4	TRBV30	TGTGCCTGGAGTACTAATGAAAAACTGTTTTTT	CAWSTNEKLFF
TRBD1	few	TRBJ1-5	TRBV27	TGTGCCAGCAGTTTATTCTCTCCCTTTAGAGGGGGCGGTCAGCCCCAGCATTTT	CASSLFSPFRGGGQPQHF
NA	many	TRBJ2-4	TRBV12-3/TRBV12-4	TGTGCCAGCAGTATTTCCCCGGCCAAAAACATTCAGTACTTC	CASSISPAKNIQYF
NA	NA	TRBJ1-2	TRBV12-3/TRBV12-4	TGTGCCAGCAGTTCACGGAGAGGAGCTAACTATGGCTACACCTTC	CASSSRRGANYGYTF
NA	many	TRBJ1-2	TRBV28	TGTGCCAGCAGCTTAAGGGTTAACTATGGCTACACCTTC	CASSLRVNYGYTF
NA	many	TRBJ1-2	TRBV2	TGTGCCAGCAGTGACAGGGCAGAAGGCTACACCTTC	CASSDRAEGYTF
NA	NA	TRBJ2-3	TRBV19	TGTGCCGCCAAGGACCCTAGCACAGATACGCAGTATTTT	CAAKDPSTDTQYF